Listed here are 11 T cell receptor beta chains from one sample, sequenced in a study of blood T cell repertoires in COVID-19. Produced via immunoSEQ multiplex PCR; TCRdb's table is partial and in-frame only. The sample carries a few hundred thousand clones, approximately 91% recorded once. Specimen: PBMCs or T cells enriched from blood (not recorded which). These receptors were collected from a human donor in a cohort exposed to, infected with or recovered from COVID-19 (not recorded which). The donor label of this sample is uncertain.

This chain connects TRBV19 to TRBJ1-4, with D perhaps TRBD1 (5 bases). V was clipped by 5 bases and J by 9 bases, with 19 bases between them. CDR3 size: 15 residues. The V gene's germline CDR1 is LNHDA and CDR2 SQIVND (reference sequence). CDR3 residues: CASSQNPTDGKKLFF. The CDR3 DNA is TGTGCCAGTAGTCAAAACCCGACAGATGGGAAAAAACTGTTTTTT.

V is TRBV4-3 and J is TRBJ1-2; D unclear. This CDR3 region has 16 residues. V shed 1 base and J shed 3 bases, with 15 bases lying between them. Germline lookup yields CDR1 LGHNA and CDR2 YSLEER. CDR3 amino acids: CASSQAAHGEHYGYTF. The CDR3 DNA sequence: TGCGCCAGCAGCCAAGCAGCGCACGGAGAGCACTATGGCTACACCTTC.

The chain couples TRBV19 to TRBJ1-4; no definite D call. Between the trimmed V and J ends, which lost 7 bases and 8 bases, there was a span of 14 bases. This CDR3 has 13 amino acids. Germline V lookup: CDR1 LNHDA, CDR2 SQIVND (reference sequence). The CDR3 nucleotides are TGTGCCAGTAAGCCGGGAATCGAGGAAAAACTGTTTTTT. Amino acid sequence: CASKPGIEEKLFF. Filled out from reference TRBV19 and TRBJ1-4, the complete variable domain reads DGGITQSPKYLFRKEGQNVTLSCEQNLNHDAMYWYRQDPGQGLRLIYYSQIVNDFQKGDIAEGYSVSREKKESFPLTVTSAQKNPTAFYLCASKPGIEEKLFFGSGTQLSVL.

The CDR3 is CASMVFGGAYEQYF. The CDR3 DNA reads TGTGCCAGCATGGTATTTGGCGGAGCCTACGAGCAGTACTTC. The chain couples TRBV27 to TRBJ2-7, with unresolved D. The CDR3 consists of 14 residues. The germline V gene has CDR1 MNHEY and CDR2 SMNVEV (reference sequence). V was trimmed by 7 bases and J by 2 bases, leaving 15 bases between them.

The chain uses TRBV30 and TRBJ2-5; TRBD2 aligns across 10 bases. Germline V gives CDR1 GTSNPN, CDR2 SVGIG (reference sequence). Trimming removed 0 bases from V and 1 base from J; junction bases left unmatched: 8. CDR3 length equals 17 residues. The CDR3 coding sequence is TGTGCCTGGAGTGTCCTACGACTAGCGGGTATCCAAGAGACCCAGTACTTC. Its translation is CAWSVLRLAGIQETQYF.

This rearrangement joins TRBV4-3 to TRBJ2-5, with D tentatively TRBD2 (6 bases). V lost 0 bases to trimming and J lost 5 bases, with 16 bases between them. The V gene's germline CDR1 is LGHNA and CDR2 YSLEER. The CDR3 sequence is 16 residues long. CDR3 DNA: TGCGCCAGCAGCCAAGAAGGGGCCGGGGGTGACGAGACCCAGTACTTC. Translation: CASSQEGAGGDETQYF.

V gene TRBV7-7 combines with J gene TRBJ1-3; D is possibly TRBD1 (6 bases). The germline gives CDR1 SSHAT, CDR2 FNYEAQ (reference sequence). V was trimmed by 5 bases and J by 4 bases, leaving 9 bases between them. The CDR3 has 13 residues. For the CDR3, the DNA is TGTGCCAGCAGCCCAGGGGTCGGAAACACCATATATTTT. Residues: CASSPGVGNTIYF.

The chain combines TRBV19 with TRBJ1-2, with 7 positions matching TRBD1. Germline CDR1 reads LNHDA; CDR2 reads SQIVND (reference sequence). The CDR3 totals 15 residues. The trim removed 5 bases at V and 1 base at J, leaving 7 bases unmatched. CDR3 residues: CASSPQGLGNYGYTF. Here the CDR3 DNA reads TGTGCCAGTAGTCCACAGGGGCTTGGTAACTATGGCTACACCTTC.

This chain uses TRBV4-1 with TRBJ1-5; 10 nucleotides agree with TRBD1. CDR3 size: 15 residues. Germline CDR1 reads MGHRA; CDR2 reads YSYEKL. Unmatched junction bases numbered 3, after V lost 2 bases and J lost 5 bases. This CDR3 is CASSQKTGGDQPQHF. For the CDR3, the DNA is TGCGCCAGCAGCCAAAAGACAGGGGGCGATCAGCCCCAGCATTTT.

The V and J genes are TRBV27 and TRBJ2-3; 7 nucleotides match TRBD2. The length of the CDR3 is 15 residues. The V and J ends lost 8 bases and 0 bases, in that order; junction bases with no gene match: 8. Germline loops: CDR1 MNHEY, CDR2 SMNVEV (reference sequence). CDR3 sequence (DNA): TGTGCCAGCCGACCCCGGCGGGGGAGCACAGATACGCAGTATTTT. Residues: CASRPRRGSTDTQYF.

The gene calls are TRBV6-1 and TRBJ2-1; D is possibly TRBD1 (6 bases). The CDR3 extends over 16 amino acids. Deletions cut 2 bases from V and 2 bases from J, with 13 bases between. CDR1 and CDR2 from the germline V gene are MNHNS and SASEGT. As DNA, the CDR3 is TGTGCCAGCAGTGAAAACAGGGTAAAGACCTACAATGAGCAGTTCTTC. This translates into CASSENRVKTYNEQFF.